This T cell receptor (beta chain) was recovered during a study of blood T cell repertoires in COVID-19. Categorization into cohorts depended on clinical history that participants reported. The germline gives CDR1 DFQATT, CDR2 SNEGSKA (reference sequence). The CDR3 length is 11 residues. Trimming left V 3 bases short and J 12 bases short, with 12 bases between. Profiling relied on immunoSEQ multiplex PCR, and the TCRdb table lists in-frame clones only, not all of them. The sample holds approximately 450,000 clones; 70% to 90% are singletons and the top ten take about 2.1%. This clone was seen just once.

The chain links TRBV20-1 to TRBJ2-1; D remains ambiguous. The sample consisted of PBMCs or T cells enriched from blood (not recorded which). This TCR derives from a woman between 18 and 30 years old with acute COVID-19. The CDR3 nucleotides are TGCAGTGCTAGGAGTCCCTCGGGGCAGTTCTTC. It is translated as CSARSPSGQFF.